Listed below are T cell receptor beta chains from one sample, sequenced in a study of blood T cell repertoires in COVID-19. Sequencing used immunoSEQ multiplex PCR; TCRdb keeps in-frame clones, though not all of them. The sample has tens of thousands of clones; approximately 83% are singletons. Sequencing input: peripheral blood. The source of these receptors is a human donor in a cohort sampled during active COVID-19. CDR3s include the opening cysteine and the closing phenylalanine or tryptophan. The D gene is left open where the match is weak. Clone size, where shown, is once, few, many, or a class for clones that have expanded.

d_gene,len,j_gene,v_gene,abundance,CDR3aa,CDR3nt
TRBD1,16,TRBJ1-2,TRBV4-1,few,CASSLQFGTGGGGYTF,TGCGCCAGCAGCCTACAATTCGGGACAGGGGGCGGTGGCTACACCTTC
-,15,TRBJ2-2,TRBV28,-,CASSPPGSNTGELFF,TGTGCCAGCAGTCCGCCGGGATCCAACACCGGGGAGCTGTTTTTT
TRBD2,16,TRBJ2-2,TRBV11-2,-,CASSRRLAGRTGELFF,TGTGCCAGCAGCCGTCGGTTAGCGGGGCGAACCGGGGAGCTGTTTTTT
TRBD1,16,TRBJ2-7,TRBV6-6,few,CASSYSAGTGGYEQYF,TGTGCCAGCAGTTACTCCGCCGGGACAGGGGGCTACGAGCAGTACTTC
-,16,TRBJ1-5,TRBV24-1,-,CATGPHQGAGDQPQHF,TGTGCCACCGGGCCCCACCAGGGCGCGGGGGATCAGCCCCAGCATTTT
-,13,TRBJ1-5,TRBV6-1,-,CASSERYNQPQHF,TGTGCCAGCAGTGAGAGGTACAATCAGCCCCAGCATTTT
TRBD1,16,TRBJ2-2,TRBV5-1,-,CASSLGRTGGTGELFF,TGCGCCAGCAGCTTGGGACGGACAGGGGGCACCGGGGAGCTGTTTTTT
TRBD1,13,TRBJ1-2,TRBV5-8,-,CASSARGLRGYTF,TGTGCCAGCAGCGCCAGGGGGTTAAGGGGCTACACCTTC
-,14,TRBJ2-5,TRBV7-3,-,CASSLGPYQETQYF,TGTGCCAGCAGTCTTGGCCCCTACCAAGAGACCCAGTACTTC
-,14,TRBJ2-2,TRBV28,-,CASLRQGHTGELFF,TGTGCCAGCCTGCGCCAGGGGCACACCGGGGAGCTGTTTTTT
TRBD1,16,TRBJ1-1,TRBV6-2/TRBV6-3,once,CASSYEAGGPYTEAFF,TGTGCCAGCAGTTACGAGGCAGGGGGCCCGTACACTGAAGCTTTCTTT
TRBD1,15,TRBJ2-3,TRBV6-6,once,CASSPGQVGMDTQYF,TGTGCCAGCAGCCCGGGACAGGTGGGAATGGATACGCAGTATTTT
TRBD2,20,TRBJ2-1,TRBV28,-,CASSFKTSGRSPSSYNEQFF,TGTGCCAGCAGTTTCAAGACTAGCGGGAGATCTCCGAGCTCCTACAATGAGCAGTTCTTC
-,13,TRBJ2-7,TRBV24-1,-,CATSRGGEYEQYF,TGTGCCACCAGTCGAGGGGGGGAATACGAGCAGTACTTC
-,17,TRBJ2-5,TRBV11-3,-,CASSSGWGVGSQETQYF,TGTGCCAGCAGCTCAGGTTGGGGGGTGGGTTCTCAAGAGACCCAGTACTTC
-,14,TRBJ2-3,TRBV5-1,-,CASRLIRAADTQYF,TGCGCCAGCAGGTTGATCAGGGCAGCAGATACGCAGTATTTT
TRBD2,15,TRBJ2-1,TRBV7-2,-,CASSLSAGANNEQFF,TGTGCCAGCAGCTTATCAGCGGGGGCAAACAATGAGCAGTTCTTC